Shown below are 8 T cell receptor beta chains from a single sample sequenced in a study of beta chain features in type 1 diabetes. Sequenced material consisted of expressed TCRB transcripts (all of the isolated RNA was reverse transcribed). TCRdb's copy holds only in-frame clones and misses some; the assay was immunoSEQ multiplex PCR. The data hold 640,000 or so clones, with about an eighth observed a single time. Their specific antigens are unknown. Study-wide points: Type 1 diabetes patients showed a moderate but significant shortening of TCRB CDR3s in all four CD4+ subsets.

Source material: naive CD4+ T cells from blood. The source is a man aged 18 to 29 with type 1 diabetes.

This clone was counted between two and nine times. The CDR3 sequence is CASSQEVPGRAKNIQYF. The CDR3 DNA reads as TGCGCCAGCAGCCAAGAAGTCCCGGGACGGGCCAAAAACATTCAGTACTTC. The rearrangement links TRBV4-1 to TRBJ2-4; D tentatively fits TRBD1 or TRBD2 (5 bases each). Germline assignment: CDR1 MGHRA and CDR2 YSYEKL. With 0 bases removed from V and 1 base from J, the gap between germline ends came to 13 bases. The CDR3 is 17 residues long.

This chain links TRBV9 with TRBJ2-7; TRBD1 matches at 8 bases. Germline trimming cut 3 bases from V and 9 bases from J; bases unmatched to any gene: 2. CDR1 SGDLS and CDR2 YYNGEE come from the germline V gene. The CDR3 is 11 amino acids. The CDR3 DNA is TGTGCCAGCAGCGCCGGGACAGGGCAGTACTTC. The encoded protein is CASSAGTGQYF.

This clone was counted a few times. V and J are TRBV20-1 and TRBJ2-1; no reliable D call. This CDR3 has 11 amino acids. CDR1 is DFQATT, CDR2 SNEGSKA, per germline (reference sequence). V dropped 5 bases and J dropped 10 bases, with 12 bases sitting between them. This CDR3 reads CSAYPGFEQFF. The DNA of the CDR3 is TGCAGTGCTTACCCCGGATTCGAGCAGTTCTTC.

In this sample, this clone turned up a few times. This chain uses TRBV28 with TRBJ2-2, with TRBD1 identical over 9 bases. After removal of 7 bases from V and 5 bases from J, the junction contained 5 bases not matched to a gene. This CDR3 has 14 residues. CDR1 and CDR2 from the germline V gene are MDHEN and SYDVKM. The CDR3 sequence: CASTTGTGTGELFF. In DNA form, the CDR3 reads TGTGCCAGCACCACCGGGACAGGGACCGGGGAGCTGTTTTTT.

This clone has only a few counts. The J gene is TRBJ2-3, the V gene TRBV29-1; TRBD2 matches 15 bases. The CDR3 has 16 residues. The germline V gene encodes CDR1 SQVTM and CDR2 ANQGSEA. The V segment lost 4 bases and the J segment 4 bases; nucleotides outside the gene matches: 6. CDR3 amino acids: CSVARTSGGASDTQYF. CDR3 nucleotide sequence: TGCAGCGTTGCCCGGACTAGCGGGGGGGCATCAGATACGCAGTATTTT.

The J gene is TRBJ2-5, the V gene TRBV7-2, with 7 bases aligning to TRBD1. With V trimmed by 1 base and J by 1 base, 6 bases remained unmatched. The CDR3 has 16 residues. Germline CDR1 and CDR2: SGHTA and FQGNSA. CDR3 amino acids: CASSLGGQPFQETQYF. In DNA form, the CDR3 reads TGTGCCAGCAGCTTAGGGGGACAGCCGTTCCAAGAGACCCAGTACTTC.

This clone turned up a few times. The gene calls are TRBV2 and TRBJ2-3; TRBD1 matches at 8 bases. This CDR3 comprises 15 residues. V shed 6 bases, J shed 2 bases, and the junction held 7 bases outside the gene matches. CDR1 is SNHLY and CDR2 is FYNNEI in the germline V gene. The CDR3 region is CASRNTGGYTDTQYF. CDR3 sequence (DNA): TGTGCCAGCAGGAATACAGGGGGATACACAGATACGCAGTATTTT.

The chain carries TRBV11-3 and TRBJ2-3, with no clear D. V was clipped by 8 bases and J by 1 base, with 13 bases between them. Germline CDR1 is SGHNT and CDR2 is YENEEA. The CDR3 runs 14 residues. The CDR3 region is CASGPPLGTDTQYF. In DNA form, the CDR3 reads TGTGCCAGCGGGCCACCGTTAGGCACAGATACGCAGTATTTT.